Here is one T cell receptor (beta chain) with its context. TCR beta CDR3 regions were amplified from RNA. The HTBI primer set served for first-round RT-PCR of the TCR CDR3. Using its own MiXCR run on the multiplex PCR reads, TCRdb lists one record per CDR3 protein. The data contain approximately 640,000 distinct CDR3 sequences, around 15% of them singletons. Germline CDR1 reads SQVTM; CDR2 reads ANQGSEA. V lost 0 bases and J lost 3, with 14 bases in between. The CDR3 covers 15 residues. This entry comes from a study of T cells in Graves' hyperthyroidism and ophthalmopathy. Study details: Peripheral blood samples were taken at initial diagnosis, prior to any treatment.

Each diagnosis drew on symptoms, thyroxine, TRAb, thyroid ultrasound and orbital computed tomography findings. Fresh peripheral blood, about 10 ml of it, supplied the PBMCs. The gene calls are TRBV29-1 and TRBJ1-2; D might be TRBD1 (6 bases). The sequence derives from a woman aged 25 to 39 with Graves' hyperthyroidism. The sequencing sample was made of blood. CDR3 sequence: CSVEDQKGVYYGYTF. CDR3 DNA sequence: TGCAGCGTTGAAGATCAGAAGGGGGTATACTATGGCTACACCTTC.